This T cell receptor beta chain was documented in a study of beta chain features in type 1 diabetes. Notes on the study in general: When Type 1 diabetes patients were examined, their TCRB CDR3s proved moderately but significantly shorter in all four CD4+ subsets.

This clone was counted only a few times. Antigen: not known. Investigators reverse transcribed all isolated RNA, so they sequenced expressed TCRB transcripts. The method was immunoSEQ multiplex PCR; TCRdb's version includes in-frame clones alone and lacks a portion of them. Altogether under 130,000 clones are present, under 30% being singletons, with the ten largest covering roughly 0.5%. The CDR3 runs 11 residues. V shed 3 bases and J shed 15 bases, with 14 bases lying between them. Germline V lookup: CDR1 DFQATT, CDR2 SNEGSKA (reference sequence). Sequenced input: central memory CD4+ T cells from blood. This TCR was sampled from a woman younger than 35 with type 1 diabetes. The chain employs TRBV20-1 and TRBJ1-4, with D hard to call. This CDR3 is CSASPAMEVFF. The CDR3 DNA sequence: TGCAGTGCTAGTCCTGCCATGGAGGTGTTTTTT.